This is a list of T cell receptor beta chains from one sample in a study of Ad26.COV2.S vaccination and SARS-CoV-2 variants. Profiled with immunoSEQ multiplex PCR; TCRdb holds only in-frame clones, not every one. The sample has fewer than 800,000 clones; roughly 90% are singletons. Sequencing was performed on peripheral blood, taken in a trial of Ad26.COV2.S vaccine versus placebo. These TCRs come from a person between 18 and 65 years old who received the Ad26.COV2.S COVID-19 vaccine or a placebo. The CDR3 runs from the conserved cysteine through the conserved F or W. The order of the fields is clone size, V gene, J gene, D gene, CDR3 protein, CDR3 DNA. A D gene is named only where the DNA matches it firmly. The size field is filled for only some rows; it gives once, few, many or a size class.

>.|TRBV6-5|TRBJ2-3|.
CASSYSAGAATDTQYF
TGTGCCAGCAGTTACTCTGCCGGGGCCGCGACAGATACGCAGTATTTT
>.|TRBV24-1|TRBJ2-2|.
CATSDLRVLGEGGELFF
TGTGCCACCAGTGATTTGAGGGTCCTTGGAGAGGGCGGGGAGCTGTTTTTT
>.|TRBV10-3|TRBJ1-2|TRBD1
CAIRGQGAIFGYTF
TGTGCCATCAGAGGACAGGGGGCAATTTTCGGCTACACCTTC
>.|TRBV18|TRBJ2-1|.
CASSPPEGTSYNEQFF
TGTGCCAGCTCACCCCCAGAGGGCACGTCCTACAATGAGCAGTTCTTC
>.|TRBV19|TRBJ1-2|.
CASSPSQGYGYTF
TGTGCCAGTAGTCCTAGTCAGGGCTATGGCTACACCTTC
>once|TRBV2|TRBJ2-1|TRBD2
CASSPGGSSGMFEQFF
TGTGCCAGCAGTCCGGGGGGGTCTAGCGGGATGTTTGAGCAGTTCTTC
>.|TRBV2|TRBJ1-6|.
CASSPQRTVNSPLHF
TGTGCCAGCAGCCCCCAGCGGACAGTTAATTCACCCCTCCACTTT
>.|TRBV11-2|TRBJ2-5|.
CASSSGASQETQYF
TGTGCCAGCAGCTCAGGGGCGAGCCAAGAGACCCAGTACTTC
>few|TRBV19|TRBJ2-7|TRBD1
CASGGQNYEQYF
TGTGCCAGTGGGGGACAGAACTACGAGCAGTACTTC
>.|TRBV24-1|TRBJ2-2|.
CATGPTNTGELFF
TGTGCCACCGGCCCAACGAACACCGGGGAGCTGTTTTTT
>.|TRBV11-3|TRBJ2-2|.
CASTLGRGANTGELFF
TGTGCCAGCACCCTGGGGAGGGGGGCGAACACCGGGGAGCTGTTTTTT
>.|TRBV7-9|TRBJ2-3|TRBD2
CASKTSAYTQYF
TGTGCCAGCAAAACTAGCGCTTATACGCAGTATTTT
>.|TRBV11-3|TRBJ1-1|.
CASSLNWNTEAFF
TGTGCCAGCAGCTTAAATTGGAACACTGAAGCTTTCTTT
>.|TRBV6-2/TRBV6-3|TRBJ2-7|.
CASSHTPYEQYF
TGTGCCAGCAGCCACACCCCCTACGAGCAGTACTTC
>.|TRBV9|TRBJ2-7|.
CASSQGEGEQYF
TGTGCCAGCAGCCAAGGGGAAGGCGAGCAGTACTTC
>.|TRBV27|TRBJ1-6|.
CASRLGQSSYNSPLHF
TGTGCCAGCAGATTAGGACAGAGCTCCTATAATTCACCCCTCCACTTT
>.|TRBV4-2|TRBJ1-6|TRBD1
CASSQEGGAYNSPLHF
TGTGCCAGCAGCCAAGAAGGGGGCGCATATAATTCACCCCTCCACTTT
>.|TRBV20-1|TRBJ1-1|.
CSVEGAFF
TGCAGTGTTGAGGGGGCTTTCTTT
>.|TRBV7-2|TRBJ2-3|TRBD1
CASSLGDRYTDTQYF
TGTGCCAGCAGCTTAGGGGACAGATACACAGATACGCAGTATTTT
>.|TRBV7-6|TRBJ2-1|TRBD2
CASSLEDSGRFNNEQFF
TGTGCCAGCAGCTTAGAAGATAGCGGGAGGTTCAACAATGAGCAGTTCTTC
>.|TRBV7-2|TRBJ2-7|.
CASTLGRDSYEQYF
TGTGCCAGCACCTTAGGTAGGGATTCCTACGAGCAGTACTTC
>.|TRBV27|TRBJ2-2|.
CASSLWDGGELFF
TGTGCCAGCAGTTTATGGGATGGCGGGGAGCTGTTTTTT
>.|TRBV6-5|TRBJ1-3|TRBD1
CASSSDRSSGNTIYF
TGTGCCAGCAGTTCGGACAGGAGCTCTGGAAACACCATATATTTT
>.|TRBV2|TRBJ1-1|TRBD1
CASSDGQGPTEAFF
TGTGCCAGCAGTGACGGACAGGGACCCACTGAAGCTTTCTTT
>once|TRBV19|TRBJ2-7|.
CASGDDYEQYF
TGTGCCAGTGGGGACGACTACGAGCAGTACTTC
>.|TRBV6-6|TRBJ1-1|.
CASSRGYRGPNTEAFF
TGTGCCAGCAGCCGTGGTTACCGCGGGCCTAACACTGAAGCTTTCTTT
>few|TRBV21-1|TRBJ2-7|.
CASSKVTSGRRYEQYF
TGTGCCAGCAGCAAAGTGACTAGCGGGAGACGATACGAGCAGTACTTC
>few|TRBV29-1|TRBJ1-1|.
CSVVQVEAFF
TGCAGCGTTGTCCAAGTAGAAGCTTTCTTT
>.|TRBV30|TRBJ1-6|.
CAGGPISNSPLHF
TGTGCCGGGGGGCCAATATCCAATTCACCCCTCCACTTT
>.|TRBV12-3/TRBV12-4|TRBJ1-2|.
CASTRGGARGYTF
TGTGCCAGCACCCGGGGGGGGGCGCGTGGCTACACCTTC
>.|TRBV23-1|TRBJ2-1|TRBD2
CASSQPPVAGGDNEQFF
TGCGCCAGCAGTCAACCCCCCGTTGCGGGGGGTGACAATGAGCAGTTCTTC
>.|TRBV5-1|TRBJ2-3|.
CASSLKGGRIDTQYF
TGCGCCAGCAGCTTAAAGGGCGGTCGTATAGATACGCAGTATTTT
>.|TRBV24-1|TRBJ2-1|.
CATGGGSYNEQFF
TGTGCCACCGGTGGTGGCTCCTACAATGAGCAGTTCTTC
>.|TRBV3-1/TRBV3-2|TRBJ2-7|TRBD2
CASSHARGGTSRHEQYF
TGTGCCAGCAGCCACGCGCGCGGCGGGACTAGCCGCCACGAGCAGTACTTC
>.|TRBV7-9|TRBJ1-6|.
CASSLGGTENSPLHF
TGTGCCAGCAGTTTGGGGGGGACGGAGAATTCACCCCTCCACTTT
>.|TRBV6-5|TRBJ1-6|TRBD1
CASSYSGGAGSPLHF
TGTGCCAGCAGTTACTCAGGGGGCGCCGGGTCACCCCTCCACTTT
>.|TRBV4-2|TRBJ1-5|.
CASSQDRRNQPQHF
TGTGCCAGCAGCCAAGACAGAAGAAATCAGCCCCAGCATTTT
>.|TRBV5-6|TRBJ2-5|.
CASSLGQVAETQYF
TGTGCCAGCAGCTTAGGGCAGGTTGCGGAGACCCAGTACTTC
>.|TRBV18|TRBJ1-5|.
CASSQGNQPQHF
TGTGCCAGCTCGCAGGGTAATCAGCCCCAGCATTTT
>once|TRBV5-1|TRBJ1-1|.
CATALSALNTEAFF
TGCGCCACAGCCCTCTCGGCCCTGAACACTGAAGCTTTCTTT
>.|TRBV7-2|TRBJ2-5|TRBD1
CASSRDRDPKETQYF
TGTGCCAGCAGCAGAGACAGGGACCCAAAAGAGACCCAGTACTTC
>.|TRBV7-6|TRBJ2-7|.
CASSLGGPGEQYF
TGTGCCAGCAGCTTAGGCGGCCCTGGGGAGCAGTACTTC
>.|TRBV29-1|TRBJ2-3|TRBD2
CSVVVRGSTDTQYF
TGCAGCGTTGTAGTGCGGGGGAGCACAGATACGCAGTATTTT
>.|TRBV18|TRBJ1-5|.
CASSPQERTYSNQPQHF
TGTGCCAGCTCCCCACAGGAGAGAACTTATAGCAATCAGCCCCAGCATTTT
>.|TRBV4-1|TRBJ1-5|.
CASSQRGGVGQPQHF
TGCGCCAGCAGCCAGAGGGGAGGGGTTGGTCAGCCCCAGCATTTT
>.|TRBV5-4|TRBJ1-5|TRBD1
CASSPGQGGGQPQHF
TGTGCCAGCAGCCCGGGACAGGGTGGTGGGCAGCCCCAGCATTTT
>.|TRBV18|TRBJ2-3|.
CASSGSTDTQYF
TGTGCCAGCTCAGGGAGCACAGATACGCAGTATTTT
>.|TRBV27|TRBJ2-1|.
CASSLVLGEQFF
TGTGCCAGCAGTTTAGTCTTGGGCGAGCAGTTCTTC
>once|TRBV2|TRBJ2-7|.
CASSVGPEQYF
TGTGCCAGCAGTGTCGGACCCGAGCAGTACTTC
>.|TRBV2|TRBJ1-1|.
CASSESGPNTEAFF
TGTGCCAGCAGTGAGTCAGGGCCGAACACTGAAGCTTTCTTT
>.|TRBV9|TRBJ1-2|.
CASSVGSPGGYTF
TGTGCCAGCAGCGTAGGATCTCCGGGAGGCTACACCTTC
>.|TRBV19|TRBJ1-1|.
CATLDRGEDGVNTEAFF
TGTGCCACCCTAGACCGGGGGGAGGATGGGGTGAACACTGAAGCTTTCTTT
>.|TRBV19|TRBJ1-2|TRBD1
CASSMKSGGIDYGYTF
TGTGCCAGTAGTATGAAATCAGGGGGCATTGACTATGGCTACACCTTC
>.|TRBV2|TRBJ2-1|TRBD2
CASMREGKGNEQFF
TGTGCCAGCATGAGGGAGGGGAAGGGCAATGAGCAGTTCTTC